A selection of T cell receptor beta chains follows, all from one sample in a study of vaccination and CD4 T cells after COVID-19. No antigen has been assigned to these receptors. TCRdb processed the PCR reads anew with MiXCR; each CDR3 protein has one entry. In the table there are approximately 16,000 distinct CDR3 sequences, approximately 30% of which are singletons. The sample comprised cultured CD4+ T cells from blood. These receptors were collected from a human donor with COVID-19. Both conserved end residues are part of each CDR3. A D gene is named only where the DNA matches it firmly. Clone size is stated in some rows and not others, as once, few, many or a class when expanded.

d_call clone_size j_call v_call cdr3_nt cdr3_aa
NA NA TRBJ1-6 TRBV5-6 TGTGCCAGCAGCCGCCAACAGAGAACTAATTCACCCCTCCACTTT CASSRQQRTNSPLHF
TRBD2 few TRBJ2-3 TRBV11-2 TGTGCCAGCAGTCTACTCGGGGGGGGTTCAGATACGCAGTATTTT CASSLLGGGSDTQYF
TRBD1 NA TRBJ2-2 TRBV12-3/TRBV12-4 TGTGCCAGCAGTCCCGGCAGGGGGCAACCCGGGGAGCTGTTTTTT CASSPGRGQPGELFF
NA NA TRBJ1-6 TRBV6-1 TGTGCCAGCAGTCGGACAGCCGCTGATAGTTCACCCCTCCACTTT CASSRTAADSSPLHF
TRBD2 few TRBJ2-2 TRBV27 TGTGCCAGCAGTTTCTTTGGACTAGCGGGGGAAAACACCGGGGAGCTGTTTTTT CASSFFGLAGENTGELFF
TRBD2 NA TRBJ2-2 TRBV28 TGTGCCAGCCTAAGCGGGGGGGCGAACACCGGGGAGCTGTTTTTT CASLSGGANTGELFF
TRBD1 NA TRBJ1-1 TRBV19 TGTGCCAGTAGTCTCAGAGGGACAGGCGAGATGAACACTGAAGCTTTCTTT CASSLRGTGEMNTEAFF
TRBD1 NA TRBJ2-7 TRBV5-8 TGTGTCAGCAGCTTGGGACAGAGCTCCTACGAGCAGTACTTC CVSSLGQSSYEQYF
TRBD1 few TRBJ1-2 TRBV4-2 TGTGCCAGCAGCCAAGATACCGGGGGACAGACGACCAACTATGGCTACACCTTC CASSQDTGGQTTNYGYTF
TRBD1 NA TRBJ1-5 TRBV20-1 TGCAGTGCCACGACAGGGGGGGGGAATCAGCCCCAGCATTTT CSATTGGGNQPQHF
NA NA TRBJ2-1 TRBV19 TGTGCCAGTAGTATAGCGGTAGTCTCCTACAATGAGCAGTTCTTC CASSIAVVSYNEQFF
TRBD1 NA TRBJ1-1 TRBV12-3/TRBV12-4 TGTGCCAGCAGTTTGGGACAGACCATGAACACTGAAGCTTTCTTT CASSLGQTMNTEAFF
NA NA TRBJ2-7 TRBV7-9 TGTGCCAGCAGCTACACCGGGACCACACCCGAGCAGTACTTC CASSYTGTTPEQYF
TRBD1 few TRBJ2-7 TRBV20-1 TGCAGTGCTGGATTAACGACAGGGGGCCTTAGGGAGCAGTACTTC CSAGLTTGGLREQYF
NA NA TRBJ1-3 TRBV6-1 TGTGCCAGCAGGGATCGGGTCTCTGGAAACACCATATATTTT CASRDRVSGNTIYF
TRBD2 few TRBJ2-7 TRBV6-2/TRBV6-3 TGTGCCAGCAGTTGGGGACTAGCGGGGGCCCTTACCTACGAGCAGTACTTC CASSWGLAGALTYEQYF
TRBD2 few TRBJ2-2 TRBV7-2 TGTGCCAGCAGCTTTCTAGCGGGGGGAGGCGGGGAGCTGTTTTTT CASSFLAGGGGELFF
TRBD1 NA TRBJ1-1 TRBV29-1 TGCAGCACGACAGGGAGAACTAACACTGAAGCTTTCTTT CSTTGRTNTEAFF
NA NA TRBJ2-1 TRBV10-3 TGTGCCATCAGAAGAGACGGTCCTTCCTACAATGAGCAGTTCTTC CAIRRDGPSYNEQFF
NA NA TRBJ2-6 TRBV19 TGTGCCAGTTACAGTCTAGGGGATGGGGGCAACGTCCTGACTTTC CASYSLGDGGNVLTF
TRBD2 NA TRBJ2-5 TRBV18 TGTGCCAGCGGCACGCCCACTAGCGGGGAGACCCAGTACTTC CASGTPTSGETQYF
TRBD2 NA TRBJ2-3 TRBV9 TGTGCCAGCAGCGTCCGATCAGGACTAGCGGGGGCTCCGCGCACAGATACGCAGTATTTT CASSVRSGLAGAPRTDTQYF